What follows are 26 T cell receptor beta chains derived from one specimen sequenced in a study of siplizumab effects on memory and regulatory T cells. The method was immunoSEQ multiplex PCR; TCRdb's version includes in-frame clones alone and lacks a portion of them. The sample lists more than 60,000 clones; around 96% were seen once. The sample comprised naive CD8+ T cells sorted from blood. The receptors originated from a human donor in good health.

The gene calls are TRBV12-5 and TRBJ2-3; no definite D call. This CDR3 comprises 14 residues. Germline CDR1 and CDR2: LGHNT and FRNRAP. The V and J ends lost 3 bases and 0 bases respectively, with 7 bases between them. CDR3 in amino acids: CASGFHGSTDTQYF. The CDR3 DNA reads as TGTGCTAGTGGTTTTCACGGGAGCACAGATACGCAGTATTTT.

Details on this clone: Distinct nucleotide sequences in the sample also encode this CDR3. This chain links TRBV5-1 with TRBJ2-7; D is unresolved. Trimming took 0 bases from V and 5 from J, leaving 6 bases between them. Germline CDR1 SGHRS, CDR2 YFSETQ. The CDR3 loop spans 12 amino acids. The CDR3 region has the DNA TGCGCCAGCAGCTTGGCATTAGACGAGCAGTACTTC. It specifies CASSLALDEQYF.

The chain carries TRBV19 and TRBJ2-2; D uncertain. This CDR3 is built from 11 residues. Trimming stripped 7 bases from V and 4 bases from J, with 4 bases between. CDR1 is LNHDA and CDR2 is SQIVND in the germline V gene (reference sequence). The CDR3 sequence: CASTFTGELFF. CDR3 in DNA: TGTGCCAGTACCTTCACCGGGGAGCTGTTTTTT. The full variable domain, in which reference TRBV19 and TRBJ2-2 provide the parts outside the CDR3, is DGGITQSPKYLFRKEGQNVTLSCEQNLNHDAMYWYRQDPGQGLRLIYYSQIVNDFQKGDIAEGYSVSREKKESFPLTVTSAQKNPTAFYLCASTFTGELFFGEGSRLTVL.

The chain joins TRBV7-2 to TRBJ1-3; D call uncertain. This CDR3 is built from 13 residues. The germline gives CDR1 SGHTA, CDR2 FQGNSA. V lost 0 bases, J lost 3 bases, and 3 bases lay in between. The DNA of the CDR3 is TGTGCCAGCAGCTTAGCGTATGGAAACACCATATATTTT. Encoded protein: CASSLAYGNTIYF. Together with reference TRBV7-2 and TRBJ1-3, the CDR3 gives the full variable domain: GAGVSQSPSNKVTEKGKDVELRCDPISGHTALYWYRQSLGQGLEFLIYFQGNSAPDKSGLPSDRFSAERTGGSVSTLTIQRTQQEDSAVYLCASSLAYGNTIYFGEGSWLTVV.

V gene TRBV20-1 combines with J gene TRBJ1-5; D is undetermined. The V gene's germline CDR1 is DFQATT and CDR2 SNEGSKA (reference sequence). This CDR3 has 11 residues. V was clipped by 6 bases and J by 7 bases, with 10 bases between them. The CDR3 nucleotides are TGCAGTGCCGAGGCAGCACAGCCCCAGCATTTT. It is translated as CSAEAAQPQHF.

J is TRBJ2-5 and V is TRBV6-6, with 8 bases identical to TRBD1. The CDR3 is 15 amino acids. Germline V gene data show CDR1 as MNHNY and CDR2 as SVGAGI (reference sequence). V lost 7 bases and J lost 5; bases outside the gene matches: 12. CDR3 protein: CASTISTGAGETQYF. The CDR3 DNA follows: TGTGCCAGCACCATCTCGACAGGGGCAGGGGAGACCCAGTACTTC.

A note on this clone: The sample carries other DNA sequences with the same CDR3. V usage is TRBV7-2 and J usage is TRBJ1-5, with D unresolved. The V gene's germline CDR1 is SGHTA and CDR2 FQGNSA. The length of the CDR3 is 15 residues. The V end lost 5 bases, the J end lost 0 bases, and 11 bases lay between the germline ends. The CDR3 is CASSPGPYSNQPQHF. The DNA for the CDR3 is TGTGCCAGCAGCCCTGGACCCTATAGCAATCAGCCCCAGCATTTT.

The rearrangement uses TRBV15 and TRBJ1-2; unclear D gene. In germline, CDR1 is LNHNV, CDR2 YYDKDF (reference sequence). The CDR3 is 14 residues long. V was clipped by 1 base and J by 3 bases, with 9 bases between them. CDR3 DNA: TGTGCCACCAGCAGAGGTATCGTTGACTATGGCTACACCTTC. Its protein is CATSRGIVDYGYTF.

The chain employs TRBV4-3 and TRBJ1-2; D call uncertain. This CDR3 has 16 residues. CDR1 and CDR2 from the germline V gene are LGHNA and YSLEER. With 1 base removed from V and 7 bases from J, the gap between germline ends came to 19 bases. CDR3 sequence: CASSQVPGLSGSGYTF. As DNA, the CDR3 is TGCGCCAGCAGCCAAGTTCCTGGACTGTCAGGTTCTGGCTACACCTTC.

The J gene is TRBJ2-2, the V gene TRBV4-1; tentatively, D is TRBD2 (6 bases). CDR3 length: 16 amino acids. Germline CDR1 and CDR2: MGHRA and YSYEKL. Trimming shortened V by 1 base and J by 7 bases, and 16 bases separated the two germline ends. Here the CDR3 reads CASSQVSGGSGGELFF. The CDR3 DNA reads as TGCGCCAGCAGCCAAGTTAGTGGGGGGTCGGGCGGGGAGCTGTTTTTT.

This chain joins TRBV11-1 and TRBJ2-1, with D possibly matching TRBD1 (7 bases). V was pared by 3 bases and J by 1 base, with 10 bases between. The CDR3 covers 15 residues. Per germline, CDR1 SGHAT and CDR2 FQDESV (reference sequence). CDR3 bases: TGTGCCAGCAGCTTTCAGGGGGGTTCCTACAATGAGCAGTTCTTC. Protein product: CASSFQGGSYNEQFF. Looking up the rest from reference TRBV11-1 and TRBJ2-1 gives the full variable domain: EAEVAQSPRYKITEKSQAVAFWCDPISGHATLYWYRQILGQGPELLVQFQDESVVDDSQLPKDRFSAERLKGVDSTLKIQPAELGDSAMYLCASSFQGGSYNEQFFGPGTRLTVL.

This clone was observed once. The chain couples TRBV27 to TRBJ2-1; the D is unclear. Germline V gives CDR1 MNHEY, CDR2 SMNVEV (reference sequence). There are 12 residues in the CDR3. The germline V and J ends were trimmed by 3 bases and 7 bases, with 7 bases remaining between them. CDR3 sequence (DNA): TGTGCCAGCAGTTTTCGTGGGAATGAGCAGTTCTTC. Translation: CASSFRGNEQFF.

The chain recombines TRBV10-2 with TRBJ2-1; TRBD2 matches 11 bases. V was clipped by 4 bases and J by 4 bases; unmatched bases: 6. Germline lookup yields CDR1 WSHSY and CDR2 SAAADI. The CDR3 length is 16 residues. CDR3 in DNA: TGCGCCAGCAGTGTTAGCGGGGGGGGAGCTTACAATGAGCAGTTCTTC. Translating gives CASSVSGGGAYNEQFF.

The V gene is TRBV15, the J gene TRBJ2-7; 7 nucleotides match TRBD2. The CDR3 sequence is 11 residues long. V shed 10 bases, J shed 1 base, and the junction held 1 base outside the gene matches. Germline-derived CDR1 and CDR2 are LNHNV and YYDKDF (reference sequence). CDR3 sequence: CAIGGSYEQYF. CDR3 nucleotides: TGTGCCATCGGGGGGTCCTACGAGCAGTACTTC.

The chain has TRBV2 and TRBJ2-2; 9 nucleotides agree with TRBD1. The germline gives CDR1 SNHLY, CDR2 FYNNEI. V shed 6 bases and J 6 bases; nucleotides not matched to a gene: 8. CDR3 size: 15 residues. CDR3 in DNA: TGTGCCAGCAGGTGGGGACAGGGCGATCCCGGGGAGCTGTTTTTT. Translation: CASRWGQGDPGELFF.

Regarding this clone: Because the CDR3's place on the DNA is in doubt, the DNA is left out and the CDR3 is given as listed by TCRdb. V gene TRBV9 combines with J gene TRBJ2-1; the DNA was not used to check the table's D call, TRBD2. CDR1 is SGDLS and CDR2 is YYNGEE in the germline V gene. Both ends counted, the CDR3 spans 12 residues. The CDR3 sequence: CASSVGGGAPFF.

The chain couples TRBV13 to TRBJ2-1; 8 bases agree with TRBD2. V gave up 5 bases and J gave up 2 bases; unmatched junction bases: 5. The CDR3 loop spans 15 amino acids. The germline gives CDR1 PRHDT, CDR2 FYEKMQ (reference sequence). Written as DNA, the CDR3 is TGTGCCAGCAGCCAAACCGGGGGGGCCTACAATGAGCAGTTCTTC. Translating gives CASSQTGGAYNEQFF.

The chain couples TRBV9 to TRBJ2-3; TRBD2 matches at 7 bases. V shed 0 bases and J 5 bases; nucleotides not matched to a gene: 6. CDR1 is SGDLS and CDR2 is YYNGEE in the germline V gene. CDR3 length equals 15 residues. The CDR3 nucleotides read TGTGCCAGCAGCGTAGAAGGACGGGAGGAAGATACGCAGTATTTT. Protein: CASSVEGREEDTQYF.

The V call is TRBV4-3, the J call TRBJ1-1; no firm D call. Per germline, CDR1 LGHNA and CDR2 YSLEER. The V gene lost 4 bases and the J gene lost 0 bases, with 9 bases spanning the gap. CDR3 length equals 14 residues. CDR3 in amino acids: CASSPPGMNTEAFF. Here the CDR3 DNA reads TGCGCCAGCAGCCCGCCGGGCATGAACACTGAAGCTTTCTTT.

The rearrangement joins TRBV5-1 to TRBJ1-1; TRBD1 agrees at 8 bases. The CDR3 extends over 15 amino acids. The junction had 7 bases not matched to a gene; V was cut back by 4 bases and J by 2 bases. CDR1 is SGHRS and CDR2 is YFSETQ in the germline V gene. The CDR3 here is CASSGFGTGNTEAFF. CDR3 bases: TGCGCCAGCAGCGGCTTCGGGACAGGCAACACTGAAGCTTTCTTT.

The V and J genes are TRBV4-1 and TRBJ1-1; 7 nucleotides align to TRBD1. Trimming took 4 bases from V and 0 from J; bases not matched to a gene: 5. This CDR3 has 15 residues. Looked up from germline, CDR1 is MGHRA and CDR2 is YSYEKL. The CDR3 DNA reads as TGCGCCAGCAGCCTTAGGGACAGTTTGAACACTGAAGCTTTCTTT. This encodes CASSLRDSLNTEAFF.

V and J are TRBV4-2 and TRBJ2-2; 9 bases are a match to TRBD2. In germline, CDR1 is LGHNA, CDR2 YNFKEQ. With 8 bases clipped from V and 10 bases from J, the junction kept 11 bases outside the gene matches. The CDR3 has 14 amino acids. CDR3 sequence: CASLGGGASEELFF. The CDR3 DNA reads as TGTGCCAGCTTAGGCGGGGGGGCCTCAGAGGAGCTGTTTTTT.

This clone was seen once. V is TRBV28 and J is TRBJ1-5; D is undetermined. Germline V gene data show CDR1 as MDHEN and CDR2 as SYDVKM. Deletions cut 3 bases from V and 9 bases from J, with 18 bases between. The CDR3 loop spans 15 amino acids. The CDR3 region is CASSFRIGEKRPQHF. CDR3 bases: TGTGCCAGCAGTTTTCGTATAGGAGAGAAGAGGCCCCAGCATTTT.

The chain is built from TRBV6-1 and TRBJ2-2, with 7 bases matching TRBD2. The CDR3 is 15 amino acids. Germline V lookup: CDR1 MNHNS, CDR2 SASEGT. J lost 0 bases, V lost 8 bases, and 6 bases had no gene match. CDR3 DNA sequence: TGTGCCAGCTTAGATCGGGGGGCGAACACCGGGGAGCTGTTTTTT. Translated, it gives CASLDRGANTGELFF.

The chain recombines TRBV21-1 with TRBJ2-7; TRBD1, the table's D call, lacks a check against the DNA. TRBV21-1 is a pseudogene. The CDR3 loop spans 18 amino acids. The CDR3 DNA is TGTGCCAGCAGCAATAGATCGGAGACAGGGGGGTCGTCCTACGAGCAGTACTTC. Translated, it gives CASSNRSETGGSSYEQYF.

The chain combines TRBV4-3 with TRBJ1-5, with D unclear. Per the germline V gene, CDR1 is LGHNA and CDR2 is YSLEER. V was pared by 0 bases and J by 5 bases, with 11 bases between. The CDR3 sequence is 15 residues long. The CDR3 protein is CASSQDTGSYQPQHF. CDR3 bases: TGCGCCAGCAGCCAAGATACGGGTTCTTATCAGCCCCAGCATTTT.